This T cell receptor beta chain was obtained from a study of blood T cell repertoires in COVID-19. About the study: Italy, Spain and the United States were the sources of the convalescent and acute COVID-19 samples. The cDNA or gDNA used as material had been derived from T cells, B-cell-depleted T cells, or PBMCs.

In the study's own analysis: Nucleated cell number was recorded as an estimate derived from reference gene primer amplification. Profiled with immunoSEQ multiplex PCR; TCRdb holds only in-frame clones, not every one. The DNA was the basis for D and trimming; V, J and clone size are from that table. The repertoire includes fewer than 90,000 clones, 60% to 80% of them detected once, and approximately 15% sits in the top ten. Germline CDR1 MDHEN, CDR2 SYDVKM. This CDR3 is built from 14 residues. Trimming removed 4 bases from V and 4 bases from J, with 8 bases in between. The genes are TRBV28 and TRBJ1-6; no firm D call. The sequence derives from an elderly woman with acute or convalescent COVID-19. The material sequenced was peripheral blood. The CDR3 region has the DNA TGTGCCAGCAGTTCCGACTTTTATAATTCACCCCTCCACTTT. This sequence encodes CASSSDFYNSPLHF.